These T cell receptor beta chains were read from a single sample in a study of T cells in Graves' hyperthyroidism and ophthalmopathy. TCRdb reanalysed the multiplex PCR reads using MiXCR and keeps one entry per CDR3 protein. The sample records about 360,000 distinct CDR3 sequences, around 16% being singletons. The source material was blood. Every receptor here comes from a woman between 18 and 29 years old with Graves' hyperthyroidism that later progressed to Graves' ophthalmopathy. The CDR3 runs from the conserved cysteine through the conserved F or W. D genes are given only for firm matches. Expanded clones get a size class; other rows say once, few or many, or leave the size out.

V gene	J gene	D gene	clone size	CDR3 protein	CDR3 DNA
TRBV5-8	TRBJ2-1	-	-	CASSPGVRGSLPVHSVNEQFF	TGTGCCAGCAGCCCTGGGGTGAGGGGATCCCTCCCAGTTCATAGCGTCAATGAGCAGTTCTTC
TRBV7-8	TRBJ2-1	TRBD2	few	CASSLAAGVYNEQFF	TGTGCCAGCAGCTTAGCGGCGGGAGTCTACAATGAGCAGTTCTTC
TRBV27	TRBJ2-7	TRBD2	-	CASRGLAGGSYEQYF	TGTGCCAGCAGAGGACTAGCGGGAGGTTCATACGAGCAGTACTTC
TRBV3-1	TRBJ2-7	TRBD2	many	CASSQLAGGGEQYF	TGTGCCAGCAGCCAACTAGCGGGAGGGGGCGAGCAGTACTTC
TRBV2	TRBJ2-5	-	-	CASSYRLRETQYF	TGTGCCAGCAGTTACAGACTTAGGGAGACCCAGTACTTC
TRBV11-2	TRBJ2-7	-	many	CASSSIRDKSYEQYF	TGTGCCAGCAGCTCGATCCGGGACAAGTCCTACGAGCAGTACTTC
TRBV5-8	TRBJ1-2	-	many	CASSRRLPYGYTF	TGTGCCAGCAGCCGGCGCTTGCCTTATGGCTACACCTTC
TRBV9	TRBJ2-3	TRBD2	few	CASSGGRAPTDTQYF	TGTGCCAGCAGCGGAGGGAGGGCCCCCACAGATACGCAGTATTTT
TRBV2	TRBJ2-1	TRBD2	many	CASSEGAGVYNEQFF	TGTGCCAGCAGTGAAGGGGCGGGAGTGTACAATGAGCAGTTCTTC
TRBV3-1	TRBJ2-5	-	few	CASSSTLTQGETQYF	TGTGCCAGCAGCTCCACACTCACGCAGGGGGAGACCCAGTACTTC
TRBV5-4	TRBJ2-7	TRBD1	-	CASSLPMTGTYEQYF	TGTGCCAGCAGCTTGCCCATGACAGGGACCTACGAGCAGTACTTC
TRBV20-1	TRBJ2-5	-	few	CSAPPLAETQYF	TGCAGTGCCCCGCCGCTGGCAGAGACCCAGTACTTC
TRBV20-1	TRBJ2-7	-	many	CSAREDTRAEDYYEQYF	TGCAGTGCTAGAGAGGACACTAGGGCCGAAGACTACTACGAGCAGTACTTC
TRBV20-1	TRBJ1-5	-	many	CSARVGGQPQHF	TGCAGTGCTAGAGTCGGGGGTCAGCCCCAGCATTTT
TRBV20-1	TRBJ2-5	TRBD2	many	CSAREWGLANQETQYF	TGCAGTGCTAGAGAGTGGGGACTAGCGAACCAAGAGACCCAGTACTTC
TRBV29-1	TRBJ1-1	TRBD1	-	CSGTGQMNTEAFF	TGCAGCGGGACGGGACAGATGAACACTGAAGCTTTCTTT
TRBV7-9	TRBJ1-5	-	-	CASSYSRDRHTGPQHF	TGTGCCAGCAGCTATAGCCGGGACCGACATACCGGGCCCCAGCATTTT
TRBV6-2/TRBV6-3	TRBJ2-5	-	few	CASSPGPIQETQYF	TGTGCCAGCAGTCCAGGACCGATCCAAGAGACCCAGTACTTC
TRBV7-2	TRBJ1-4	TRBD1	few	CASSLGTGGREKLFF	TGTGCCAGCAGCTTAGGGACAGGTGGACGGGAAAAACTGTTTTTT
TRBV6-1	TRBJ1-1	-	many	CASRGSDRGKNTEAFF	TGTGCCAGCAGGGGATCTGACAGAGGCAAGAACACTGAAGCTTTCTTT